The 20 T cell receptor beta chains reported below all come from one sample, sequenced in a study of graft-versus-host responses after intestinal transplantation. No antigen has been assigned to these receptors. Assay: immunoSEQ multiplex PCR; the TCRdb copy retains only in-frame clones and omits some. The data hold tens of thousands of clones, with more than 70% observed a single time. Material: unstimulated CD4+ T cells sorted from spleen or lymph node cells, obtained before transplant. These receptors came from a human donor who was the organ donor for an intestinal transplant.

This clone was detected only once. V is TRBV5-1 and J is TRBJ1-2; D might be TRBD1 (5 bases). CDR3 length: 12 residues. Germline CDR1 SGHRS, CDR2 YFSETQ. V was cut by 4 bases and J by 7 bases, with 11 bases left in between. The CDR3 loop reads CASSQVGGGYTF. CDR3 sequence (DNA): TGCGCCAGCAGCCAGGTCGGGGGTGGCTACACCTTC. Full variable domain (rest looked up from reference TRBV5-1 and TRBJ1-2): KAGVTQTPRYLIKTRGQQVTLSCSPISGHRSVSWYQQTPGQGLQFLFEYFSETQRNKGNFPGRFSGRQFSNSRSEMNVSTLELGDSALYLCASSQVGGGYTFGSGTRLTVV.

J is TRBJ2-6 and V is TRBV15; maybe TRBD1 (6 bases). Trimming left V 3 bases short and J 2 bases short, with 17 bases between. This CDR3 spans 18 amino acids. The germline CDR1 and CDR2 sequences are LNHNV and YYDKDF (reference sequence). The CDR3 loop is CATSRKGGRGPGANVLTF. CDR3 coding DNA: TGTGCCACCAGCAGGAAAGGGGGTAGAGGGCCTGGGGCCAACGTCCTGACTTTC.

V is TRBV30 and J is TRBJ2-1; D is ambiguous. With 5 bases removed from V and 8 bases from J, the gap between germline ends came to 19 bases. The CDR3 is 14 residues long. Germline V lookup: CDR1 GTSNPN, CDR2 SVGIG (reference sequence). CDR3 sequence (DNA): TGTGCCTGGGGTCCTCCCCTTCGGTGGTATGAGCAGTTCTTC. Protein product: CAWGPPLRWYEQFF.

The CDR3, as DNA: TGTGCCAGCGGTCGGACAGGAGTTAACACTGAAGCTTTCTTT. It codes for CASGRTGVNTEAFF. The rearrangement joins TRBV2 to TRBJ1-1; 7 positions match TRBD1. V lost 8 bases to trimming and J lost 2 bases; unmatched junction nucleotides: 8. Germline-derived CDR1 and CDR2 are SNHLY and FYNNEI. This CDR3 spans 14 amino acids.

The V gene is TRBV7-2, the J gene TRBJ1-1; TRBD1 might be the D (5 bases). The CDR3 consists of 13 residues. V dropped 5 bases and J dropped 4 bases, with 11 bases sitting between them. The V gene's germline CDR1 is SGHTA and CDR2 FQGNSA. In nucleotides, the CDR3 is TGTGCCAGCAGCCGTGGGGGGGTCACTGAAGCTTTCTTT. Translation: CASSRGGVTEAFF.

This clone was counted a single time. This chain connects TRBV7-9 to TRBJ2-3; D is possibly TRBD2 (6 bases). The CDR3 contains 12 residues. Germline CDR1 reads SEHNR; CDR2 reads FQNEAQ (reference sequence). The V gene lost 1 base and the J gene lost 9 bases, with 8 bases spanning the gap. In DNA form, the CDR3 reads TGTGCCAGCAGCTTAGTCGCGGGAACGCAGTATTTT. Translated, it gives CASSLVAGTQYF.

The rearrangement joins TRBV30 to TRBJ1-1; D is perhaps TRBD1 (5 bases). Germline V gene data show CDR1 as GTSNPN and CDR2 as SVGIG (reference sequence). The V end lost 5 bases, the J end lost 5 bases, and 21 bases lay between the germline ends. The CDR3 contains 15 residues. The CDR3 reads CAWENRLLGRTEAFF. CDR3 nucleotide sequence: TGTGCCTGGGAAAACAGGCTCCTAGGCAGGACTGAAGCTTTCTTT.

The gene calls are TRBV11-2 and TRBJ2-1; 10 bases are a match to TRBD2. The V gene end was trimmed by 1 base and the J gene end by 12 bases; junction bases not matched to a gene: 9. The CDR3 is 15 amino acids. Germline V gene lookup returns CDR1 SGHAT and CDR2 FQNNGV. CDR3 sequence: CASSLVGLAGVAQFF. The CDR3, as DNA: TGTGCCAGCAGCTTAGTTGGGCTAGCGGGAGTCGCGCAGTTCTTC.

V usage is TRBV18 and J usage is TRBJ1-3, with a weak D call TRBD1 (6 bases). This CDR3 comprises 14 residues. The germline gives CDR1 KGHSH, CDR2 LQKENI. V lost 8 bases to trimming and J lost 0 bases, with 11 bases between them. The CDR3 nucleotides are TGTGCCAGCACAGGACAGACCTCTGGAAACACCATATATTTT. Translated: CASTGQTSGNTIYF.

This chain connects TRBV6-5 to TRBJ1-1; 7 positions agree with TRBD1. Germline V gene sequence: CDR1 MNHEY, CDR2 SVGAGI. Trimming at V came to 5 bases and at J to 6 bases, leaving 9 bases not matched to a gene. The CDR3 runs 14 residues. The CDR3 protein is CASSGFRGTPEAFF. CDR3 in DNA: TGTGCCAGCAGTGGCTTCAGGGGGACCCCTGAAGCTTTCTTT.

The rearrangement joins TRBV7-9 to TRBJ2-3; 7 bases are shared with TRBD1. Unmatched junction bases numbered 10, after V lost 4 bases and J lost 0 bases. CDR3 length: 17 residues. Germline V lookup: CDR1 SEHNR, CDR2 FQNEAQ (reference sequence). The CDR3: CASSWNNWDSSTDTQYF. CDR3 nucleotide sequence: TGTGCCAGCAGCTGGAACAACTGGGACAGCAGCACAGATACGCAGTATTTT.

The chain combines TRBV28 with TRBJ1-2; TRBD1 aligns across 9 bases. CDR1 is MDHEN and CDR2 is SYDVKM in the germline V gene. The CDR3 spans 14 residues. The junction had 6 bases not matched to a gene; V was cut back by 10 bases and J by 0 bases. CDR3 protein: CAIEGQGTNYGYTF. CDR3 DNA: TGTGCCATCGAGGGACAGGGCACTAACTATGGCTACACCTTC.

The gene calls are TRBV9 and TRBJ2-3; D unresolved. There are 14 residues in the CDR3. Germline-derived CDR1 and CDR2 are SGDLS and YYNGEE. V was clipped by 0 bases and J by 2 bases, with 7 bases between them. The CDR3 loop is CASSVARHTDTQYF. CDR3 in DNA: TGTGCCAGCAGCGTAGCCAGGCACACAGATACGCAGTATTTT.

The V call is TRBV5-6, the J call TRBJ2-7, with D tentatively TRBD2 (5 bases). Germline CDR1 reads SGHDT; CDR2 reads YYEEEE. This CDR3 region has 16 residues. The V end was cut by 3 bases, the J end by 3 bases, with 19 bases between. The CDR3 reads CASSSAMGGPGYEQYF. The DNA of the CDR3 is TGTGCCAGCAGCTCCGCGATGGGCGGGCCGGGCTACGAGCAGTACTTC.

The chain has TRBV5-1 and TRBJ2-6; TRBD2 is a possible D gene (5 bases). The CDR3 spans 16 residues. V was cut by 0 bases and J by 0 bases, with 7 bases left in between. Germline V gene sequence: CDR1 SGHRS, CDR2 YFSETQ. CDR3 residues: CASSLGRGSGANVLTF. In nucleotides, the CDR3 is TGCGCCAGCAGCTTGGGCCGGGGCTCTGGGGCCAACGTCCTGACTTTC.

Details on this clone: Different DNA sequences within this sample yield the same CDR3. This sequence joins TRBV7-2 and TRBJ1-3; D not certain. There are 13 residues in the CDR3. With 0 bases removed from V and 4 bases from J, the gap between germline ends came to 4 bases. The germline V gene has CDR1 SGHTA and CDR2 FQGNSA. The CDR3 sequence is CASSLARGNTIYF. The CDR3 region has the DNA TGTGCCAGCAGCTTAGCTCGGGGAAACACCATATATTTT.

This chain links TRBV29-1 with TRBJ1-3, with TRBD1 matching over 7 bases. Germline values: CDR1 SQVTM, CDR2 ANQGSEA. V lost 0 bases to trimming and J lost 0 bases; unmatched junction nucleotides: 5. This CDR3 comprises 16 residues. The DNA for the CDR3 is TGCAGCGTTGAAGATCGGGACAGCAGCTCTGGAAACACCATATATTTT. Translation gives CSVEDRDSSSGNTIYF.

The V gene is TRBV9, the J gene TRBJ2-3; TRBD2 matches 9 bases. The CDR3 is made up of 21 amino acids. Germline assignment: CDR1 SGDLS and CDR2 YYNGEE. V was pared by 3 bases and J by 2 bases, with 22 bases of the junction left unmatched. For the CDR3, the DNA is TGTGCCAGCAGCGAGAGGGGGGGGTGGCTAGCGGGACCCATTATCACAGATACGCAGTATTTT. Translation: CASSERGGWLAGPIITDTQYF.

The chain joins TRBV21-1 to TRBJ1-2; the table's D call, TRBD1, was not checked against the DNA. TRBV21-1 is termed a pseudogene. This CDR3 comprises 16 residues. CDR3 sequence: CASSKWQVGAPYGYTF. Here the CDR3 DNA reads TGTGCCAGCAGCAAATGGCAGGTGGGGGCTCCCTATGGCTACACCTTC.

In DNA, the CDR3 is TGTGCCAGCAGCTCCTCCGGGACAGGGCGTTGGGAAGAGACCCAGTACTTC. Residues: CASSSSGTGRWEETQYF. The gene calls are TRBV5-6 and TRBJ2-5; 9 nucleotides align to TRBD1. CDR3 length: 17 amino acids. Trimming removed 3 bases from V and 3 bases from J; junction bases left unmatched: 12. CDR1 SGHDT and CDR2 YYEEEE come from the germline V gene. The full variable domain, completed using reference TRBV5-6 and TRBJ2-5, is DAGVTQSPTHLIKTRGQQVTLRCSPKSGHDTVSWYQQALGQGPQFIFQYYEEEERQRGNFPDRFSGHQFPNYSSELNVNALLLGDSALYLCASSSSGTGRWEETQYFGPGTRLLVL.